This note documents a single T cell receptor beta chain sequence. Its antigen is not known. Measured with immunoSEQ multiplex PCR; TCRdb has only the in-frame clones, and not every one. The sample comprises tens of thousands of clones, 70% to 85% of which are singletons, and roughly 17% rests with the top ten. The sample belongs to a study of radiotherapy plus CTLA-4 blockade in lung cancer. Study details: Among all patients, around 18% showed objective responses, while 30% to 35% had disease control.

Study results and caveats: Among reported predictors of response, early blood T cell clone dynamics with interferon-beta performed best. Blood TCR clones of tumor origin expanded after radiotherapy plus ipilimumab.

This sequence was found in a human donor with non-small cell lung cancer who had a complete response to radiotherapy plus ipilimumab. Material: peripheral blood, obtained from a patient treated with radiotherapy plus ipilimumab.

The CDR3 region is CASSLGGVWQATSGANVLTF. The CDR3 DNA sequence: TGTGCCAGCAGCCTGGGCGGGGTTTGGCAGGCGACCTCTGGGGCCAACGTCCTGACTTTC. J is TRBJ2-6 and V is TRBV9; possibly TRBD2 for D (6 bases). Trimming shortened V by 4 bases and J by 0 bases, and 23 bases separated the two germline ends. The CDR3 length is 20 residues. Germline CDR1 reads SGDLS; CDR2 reads YYNGEE. The full variable domain, rest sourced from reference TRBV9 and TRBJ2-6, is DSGVTQTPKHLITATGQRVTLRCSPRSGDLSVYWYQQSLDQGLQFLIQYYNGEERAKGNILERFSAQQFPDLHSELNLSSLELGDSALYFCASSLGGVWQATSGANVLTFGAGSRLTVL.